This TCR beta chain derives from a study of blood T cells in healthy people across ages. V lost 2 bases to trimming and J lost 13 bases; unmatched junction nucleotides: 9. From germline, CDR1 is SGHTA and CDR2 FQGNSA. This CDR3 has 16 residues. This clonotype has just a few counts. The authors ran a second PCR of 7 to 11 cycles using a sample-barcoded 5' primer and a J-beta primer mix. TCRdb reprocessed the 5' RACE reads via MiXCR and lists one record per CDR3 protein. The sample includes about 1.5 million distinct CDR3 sequences, approximately 40% of them seen just once. Sequencing was done on a sample of blood. The chain combines TRBV7-2 with TRBJ2-3, with 16 nucleotides matching TRBD2. The sequence came from a woman between 18 and 30 years old in good health. CDR3 residues: CASSLSGTSGGGIKYF. CDR3 bases: TGTGCCAGCAGCTTATCCGGGACTAGCGGGGGGGGTATTAAGTATTTT.